What follows is one T cell receptor (beta chain) and its context. What it binds is unknown. An end of the junction does not agree with germline; a read error may underlie this. This sample was taken from a study of human T cells and chemical hapten exposure. The study's findings and limits: Expanded TCRs were compared with controls, and the expanded TCRs formed significantly more large CDR3 similarity clusters.

TCRdb ran MiXCR on the RACE reads and lists one entry per CDR3 protein. The table includes about 70,000 distinct CDR3 sequences, over 6.5% detected once. Time point given: patch test 2, 6 weeks after DPC sensitization. Treatment in this sample: therapeutic diphenylcyclopropenone sensitization with weekly scalp DPC. Material: whole blood, obtained in connection with sensitization to the hapten diphenylcyclopropenone (DPC). The source is a woman aged 50 to 60 with alopecia areata. Some clones in this sample may be carry-over from other donors' samples.

CDR3 region: CASSDLGLNQPQNF. CDR3 coding DNA: TGTGCCAGCAGTGATTTAGGGCTTAATCAGCCCCAGAATTTT. V is TRBV25-1 and J is TRBJ1-5; D gene uncertain. CDR1 and CDR2 from the germline V gene are MGHDK and SYGVNS. The CDR3 length is 14 residues.